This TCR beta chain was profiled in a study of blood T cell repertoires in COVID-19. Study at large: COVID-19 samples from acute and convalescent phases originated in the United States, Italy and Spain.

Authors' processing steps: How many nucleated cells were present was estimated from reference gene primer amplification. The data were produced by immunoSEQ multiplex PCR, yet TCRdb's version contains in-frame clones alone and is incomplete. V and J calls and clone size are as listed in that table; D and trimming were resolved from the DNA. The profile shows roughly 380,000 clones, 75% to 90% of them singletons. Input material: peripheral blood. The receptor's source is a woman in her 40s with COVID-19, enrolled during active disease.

The CDR3 loop is CASSMEGTGGYDIQYF. The CDR3 nucleotides read TGTGCCAGTAGTATGGAGGGGACAGGGGGGTACGACATTCAGTACTTC. This chain uses TRBV19 with TRBJ2-4, with TRBD1 matching over 11 bases. This CDR3 spans 16 amino acids. The V gene's germline CDR1 is LNHDA and CDR2 SQIVND (reference sequence). The V and J ends lost 3 bases and 8 bases, in that order; junction bases with no gene match: 9.